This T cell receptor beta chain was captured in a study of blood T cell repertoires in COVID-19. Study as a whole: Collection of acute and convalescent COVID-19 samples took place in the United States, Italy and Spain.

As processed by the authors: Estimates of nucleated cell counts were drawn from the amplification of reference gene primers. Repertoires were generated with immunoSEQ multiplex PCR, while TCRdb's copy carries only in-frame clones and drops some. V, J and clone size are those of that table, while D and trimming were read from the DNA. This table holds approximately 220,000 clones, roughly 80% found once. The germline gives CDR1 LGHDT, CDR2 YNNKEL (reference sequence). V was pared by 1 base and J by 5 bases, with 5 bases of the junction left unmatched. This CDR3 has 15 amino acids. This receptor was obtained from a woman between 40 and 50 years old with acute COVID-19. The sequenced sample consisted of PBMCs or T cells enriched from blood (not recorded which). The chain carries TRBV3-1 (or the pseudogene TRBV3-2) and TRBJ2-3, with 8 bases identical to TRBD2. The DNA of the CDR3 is TGTGCCAGCAGCCAAGTGTCCGGGGGGGGAGATACGCAGTATTTT. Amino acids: CASSQVSGGGDTQYF.